This T cell receptor beta chain was observed in a study of T cells after somatic rescue of genetic block. Only in-frame clones appear in the TCRdb table, and some are missing; sequencing was by immunoSEQ multiplex PCR. The top ten clones hold roughly 1.5% of a sample with roughly 92,000 clones, 90% of them seen once. Germline-derived CDR1 and CDR2 are SEHNR and FQNEAQ (reference sequence). There are 15 residues in the CDR3. V lost 4 bases and J lost 0; bases outside the gene matches: 3. The TCR sequence derives from a woman aged 18-29 years. Sequencing was done on a sample of peripheral blood mononuclear cells (PBMCs). The chain is built from TRBV7-9 and TRBJ2-7; the match to TRBD2 covers 10 bases. As DNA, the CDR3 is TGTGCCAGCAGCTCAAGCGGGAGGGCCTCCTACGAGCAGTACTTC. It translates to CASSSSGRASYEQYF.